One sample yielded the 27 T cell receptor beta chains listed below, sequenced in a study of CD8+ T cells in alopecia areata. Investigators isolated RNA and reverse transcribed it into cDNA to act as the sequencing template. Some clones are missing from TCRdb's copy, which holds only in-frame ones; the method was immunoSEQ multiplex PCR. The data show a few hundred thousand clones, roughly two fifths seen once. Specified treatment: oral pan-JAK inhibitor, 5-10 mg twice daily. The sequenced sample was CD4+ T cells sorted from blood, obtained between weeks 30 and 35, from a patient treated with tofacitinib. The receptors were gathered from a human donor with alopecia areata.

The chain couples TRBV30 to TRBJ2-4; the match to TRBD1 covers 7 bases. CDR3 length: 13 amino acids. V was pared by 7 bases and J by 6 bases, with 9 bases of the junction left unmatched. The germline V gene encodes CDR1 GTSNPN and CDR2 SVGIG (reference sequence). The CDR3 region is CASLPTGANIQYF. The CDR3, as DNA: TGTGCCTCCTTACCTACAGGGGCAAACATTCAGTACTTC.

This chain uses TRBV4-2 with TRBJ2-1, with TRBD2 identical over 8 bases. Germline CDR1 LGHNA, CDR2 YNFKEQ. The CDR3 loop spans 16 amino acids. With V trimmed by 5 bases and J by 0 bases, 6 bases remained unmatched. CDR3 in amino acids: CASSSQRGSSYNEQFF. DNA for the CDR3: TGTGCCAGCAGCTCTCAGCGGGGGAGCTCCTACAATGAGCAGTTCTTC.

The V gene is TRBV9, the J gene TRBJ2-3; 9 bases are a match to TRBD2. J lost 3 bases, V lost 1 base, and 9 bases had no gene match. Germline V CDR1 and CDR2: SGDLS, YYNGEE. There are 17 residues in the CDR3. The CDR3 region has the DNA TGTGCCAGCAGCGTATCGCCGACTAGCGGAAGAACAGATACGCAGTATTTT. Amino acids: CASSVSPTSGRTDTQYF. The variable domain in full, with the rest retrieved from reference TRBV9 and TRBJ2-3, is DSGVTQTPKHLITATGQRVTLRCSPRSGDLSVYWYQQSLDQGLQFLIQYYNGEERAKGNILERFSAQQFPDLHSELNLSSLELGDSALYFCASSVSPTSGRTDTQYFGPGTRLTVL.

This clone was detected only a few times. This sequence joins TRBV23-1 and TRBJ2-3, with 8 positions matching TRBD1. TRBV23-1 has ORF status, its function being uncertain. The trim removed 3 bases at V and 6 bases at J, leaving 11 bases unmatched. This CDR3 spans 16 amino acids. CDR3 DNA: TGCGCCAGCAGTCATCTCGGACAGGGAGAAAACGATACGCAGTATTTT. Translated: CASSHLGQGENDTQYF.

A few counts support this clone. This chain links TRBV10-1 with TRBJ2-3, with TRBD2 identical over 10 bases. Trimming at V came to 5 bases and at J to 2 bases, leaving 4 bases not matched to a gene. Germline values: CDR1 WNHNN, CDR2 SYGVQD (reference sequence). The CDR3 is 15 amino acids. CDR3 region: CASSQSGGATDTQYF. The CDR3 nucleotides read TGCGCCAGCAGTCAGAGCGGGGGGGCCACAGATACGCAGTATTTT.

The chain links TRBV2 to TRBJ1-4; the D is unclear. The CDR3 extends over 15 amino acids. CDR1 and CDR2 (germline): SNHLY, FYNNEI. Trimming removed 2 bases at V and 2 bases at J, with 9 bases between. The CDR3 reads CASSELAGTNEKLFF. In nucleotides, the CDR3 is TGTGCCAGCAGTGAATTGGCGGGGACTAATGAAAAACTGTTTTTT.

This rearrangement joins TRBV2 to TRBJ2-5; TRBD1 is a possible D gene (6 bases). Germline V gene data show CDR1 as SNHLY and CDR2 as FYNNEI. V dropped 7 bases and J dropped 2 bases, with 11 bases sitting between them. The CDR3 length is 13 residues. Written as DNA, the CDR3 is TGTGCCAGCACCGCCCAGGGGCAAGAGACCCAGTACTTC. Translation gives CASTAQGQETQYF.

The V call is TRBV29-1, the J call TRBJ2-1; TRBD1 matches 8 bases. Germline V CDR1 and CDR2: SQVTM, ANQGSEA. The CDR3 length is 15 residues. V shed 7 bases, J shed 7 bases, and the junction held 15 bases outside the gene matches. In DNA, the CDR3 is TGCAGCGCTGGACAGGGATTGGTGGGGAAAAATGAGCAGTTCTTC. Translated: CSAGQGLVGKNEQFF.

This clone was detected only a few times. V is TRBV5-1 and J is TRBJ2-1; D is perhaps TRBD1 or TRBD2 (5 bases each). The V gene's germline CDR1 is SGHRS and CDR2 YFSETQ. CDR3 size: 15 residues. V was pared by 3 bases and J by 2 bases, with 12 bases between. CDR3 sequence (DNA): TGCGCCAGCAGCTCCAGGGACGTTACCTACAATGAGCAGTTCTTC. It is translated as CASSSRDVTYNEQFF. Together with reference TRBV5-1 and TRBJ2-1, the CDR3 gives the full variable domain: KAGVTQTPRYLIKTRGQQVTLSCSPISGHRSVSWYQQTPGQGLQFLFEYFSETQRNKGNFPGRFSGRQFSNSRSEMNVSTLELGDSALYLCASSSRDVTYNEQFFGPGTRLTVL.

V usage is TRBV6-5 and J usage is TRBJ2-7, with 7 bases aligning to TRBD1. This CDR3 has 13 amino acids. In germline, CDR1 is MNHEY, CDR2 SVGAGI. The junction had 8 bases not matched to a gene; V was cut back by 5 bases and J by 7 bases. The CDR3, as DNA: TGTGCCAGCAGTCAGAAAACAGGGGAAGAGCAGTACTTC. Its protein is CASSQKTGEEQYF.

The chain links TRBV5-4 to TRBJ2-1, with D possibly being TRBD2 (6 bases). The CDR3 is made up of 16 amino acids. Per germline, CDR1 SGHNT and CDR2 YYREEE (reference sequence). V lost 4 bases and J lost 5, with 19 bases in between. The CDR3 region is CASSHANLGSNNEQFF. The CDR3 nucleotides are TGTGCCAGCAGCCACGCCAATCTCGGGAGCAACAATGAGCAGTTCTTC.

This clone was recorded once. The CDR3 nucleotides are TGTGCCAGCAGCTGGTGGGGACAACTCGGTCGCGAGCAGTACTTC. It codes for CASSWWGQLGREQYF. V and J are TRBV4-2 and TRBJ2-7; TRBD1 might be the D (6 bases). With 5 bases removed from V and 6 bases from J, the gap between germline ends came to 20 bases. This CDR3 has 15 amino acids. The germline V gene has CDR1 LGHNA and CDR2 YNFKEQ.

To note about this clone: The junction differs from germline at one of its ends, possibly a read error. The chain employs TRBV7-9 and TRBJ2-7; D unclear. Germline lookup yields CDR1 SEHNR and CDR2 FQNEAQ (reference sequence). There are 8 residues in the CDR3. The CDR3 DNA reads TGTGCCAGCAGCTTCCGGGACTTC. This codes for CASSFRDF.

This clone was picked up one time. A junction boundary mismatches the germline segment, possibly from a read error. The J gene is TRBJ2-3, the V gene TRBV30; D is possibly TRBD2 (6 bases). The germline V gene has CDR1 GTSNPN and CDR2 SVGIG (reference sequence). The CDR3 has 13 amino acids. The CDR3 region is CAGRTLSTDTQYF. The DNA for the CDR3 is TGTGCCGGGAGGACACTTAGCACAGATACGCAGTATTTT.

The chain has TRBV20-1 and TRBJ1-5, with 7 bases lining up with TRBD1. This CDR3 is 11 amino acids long. Losses at the gene ends were 4 bases for V and 12 bases for J; bases not matched to a gene: 6. Germline loops: CDR1 DFQATT, CDR2 SNEGSKA (reference sequence). Written as DNA, the CDR3 is TGCAGTGCTAAGAATACAGGGGTCCAGCATTTT. Its translation: CSAKNTGVQHF.

The genes are TRBV4-2 and TRBJ2-3; 11 nucleotides line up with TRBD2. CDR1 and CDR2 (germline): LGHNA, YNFKEQ. The ends lost 6 bases at V and 0 bases at J; junction bases unmatched: 11. The CDR3 sequence is 18 residues long. The CDR3: CASSLTSGSVSSTDTQYF. The CDR3, as DNA: TGTGCCAGCAGTCTCACTAGCGGGAGTGTGTCTAGCACAGATACGCAGTATTTT.

The CDR3 coding sequence is TGTGCCAGCAGTCCGGGACAGGTGCCCTCTGGGGCCAACGTCCTGACTTTC. This codes for CASSPGQVPSGANVLTF. The chain combines TRBV28 with TRBJ2-6; 8 bases fit TRBD1. Germline trimming cut 5 bases from V and 0 bases from J; bases unmatched to any gene: 6. CDR3 length: 17 amino acids. Germline assignment: CDR1 MDHEN and CDR2 SYDVKM.

This clone has a single count. V gene TRBV11-2 combines with J gene TRBJ1-2; D unclear. Germline-derived CDR1 and CDR2 are SGHAT and FQNNGV. The V end lost 5 bases, the J end lost 4 bases, and 17 bases lay between the germline ends. The CDR3 runs to 15 residues. The CDR3 loop is CASSHTDSLSYGYTF. The CDR3 bases are TGTGCCAGCAGCCACACGGACTCCTTGAGCTATGGCTACACCTTC.

The gene calls are TRBV1 and TRBJ2-2; the table gives TRBD2 as D, unverified against the DNA. TRBV1 is termed a pseudogene. The CDR3 totals 19 residues. CDR3: CTSSRPGLAGLANTGELFF. The CDR3 DNA reads TGCACCAGCAGCCGTCCGGGACTAGCGGGCCTGGCTAACACCGGGGAGCTGTTTTTT.

The chain joins TRBV10-3 to TRBJ1-2; D remains unclear. V shed 7 bases and J shed 5 bases, with 11 bases lying between them. Germline loops: CDR1 ENHRY, CDR2 SYGVKD. The CDR3 is 12 residues long. The CDR3, as DNA: TGTGCCATCATGGGCGCTGGGTATGGCTACACCTTC. This encodes CAIMGAGYGYTF.

This clone was found a few times. The chain combines TRBV15 with TRBJ2-5, with no clear D. V was cut by 1 base and J by 3 bases, with 12 bases left in between. Germline V lookup: CDR1 LNHNV, CDR2 YYDKDF (reference sequence). The CDR3 loop spans 15 amino acids. The CDR3 DNA follows: TGTGCCACCAGCAGAGTGTTGGGTCAGGAAGAGACCCAGTACTTC. Its translation is CATSRVLGQEETQYF. Supplemented by reference TRBV15 and TRBJ2-5, the full variable domain reads DAMVIQNPRYQVTQFGKPVTLSCSQTLNHNVMYWYQQKSSQAPKLLFHYYDKDFNNEADTPDNFQSRRPNTSFCFLDIRSPGLGDTAMYLCATSRVLGQEETQYFGPGTRLLVL.

The CDR3 nucleotides are TGTGCCAGCAGCTTGCTAGCGCCTTACAATGAGCAGTTCTTC. It encodes CASSLLAPYNEQFF. The V gene is TRBV7-8, the J gene TRBJ2-1; perhaps TRBD2 as D (6 bases). V lost 3 bases and J 4 bases, leaving 10 bases between the germline ends. The CDR3 contains 14 residues. Germline loops: CDR1 SGHVS, CDR2 FQNEAQ.

CDR3 in DNA: TGTGCCAGCAGTGGTGACGGTCACTATGGCTACACCTTC. It codes for CASSGDGHYGYTF. This rearrangement joins TRBV25-1 to TRBJ1-2; D remains ambiguous. This CDR3 region has 13 residues. In germline, CDR1 is MGHDK, CDR2 SYGVNS. V was trimmed by 4 bases and J by 3 bases, leaving 9 bases between them.

The V gene is TRBV14, the J gene TRBJ1-6; D is uncertain. This CDR3 has 15 amino acids. Trimming took off 1 base at V and 5 bases at J, with 9 bases between the two ends. Germline CDR1 and CDR2: SGHDN and FVKESK. This CDR3 is CASSQAPRNNSPLHF. In DNA form, the CDR3 reads TGTGCCAGCAGCCAAGCTCCACGGAATAATTCACCCCTCCACTTT.

This chain connects TRBV25-1 to TRBJ1-4; D gene unclear. Germline V gives CDR1 MGHDK, CDR2 SYGVNS. V lost 4 bases to trimming and J lost 11 bases, with 20 bases between them. The length of the CDR3 is 15 residues. Here the CDR3 reads CASSGSTGPRNKLFF. CDR3 DNA sequence: TGTGCCAGCAGTGGCTCTACCGGGCCCAGGAACAAACTGTTTTTT.

The chain is built from TRBV10-3 and TRBJ2-5; 11 bases map to TRBD2. This CDR3 contains 15 residues. V was pared by 4 bases and J by 2 bases, with 3 bases of the junction left unmatched. Per the germline V gene, CDR1 is ENHRY and CDR2 is SYGVKD. DNA of the CDR3: TGTGCCATCAGTGGGGGACTAGCGGTACAAGAGACCCAGTACTTC. The encoded protein is CAISGGLAVQETQYF.

The chain links TRBV9 to TRBJ2-3, with D possibly matching TRBD2 (5 bases). Germline CDR1 is SGDLS and CDR2 is YYNGEE. This CDR3 contains 15 residues. Trimming cost V 4 bases and J 8 bases, with 20 bases left between them. The DNA of the CDR3 is TGTGCCAGCAGCCAACCTGTAGGGCCAAGCGGTACGCAGTATTTT. Its translation: CASSQPVGPSGTQYF.